Presented here are 21 T cell receptor beta chains from one specimen sequenced in a study of graft-versus-host responses after intestinal transplantation. Assay used: immunoSEQ multiplex PCR; TCRdb lists only in-frame clones, some missing. This sample has fewer than 11,000 clones, with 80% to 95% found just once. The sample here was PBMCs, taken around 44 days after intestinal transplantation. These receptors were taken from a human patient who received an intestinal transplant, so some T cells may come from the graft donor.

The chain recombines TRBV5-6 with TRBJ2-7; D gene uncertain. This CDR3 has 11 residues. The germline V and J ends were trimmed by 2 bases and 7 bases, with 7 bases remaining between them. Germline-derived CDR1 and CDR2 are SGHDT and YYEEEE. The CDR3 loop reads CASSFLGEQYF. The DNA for the CDR3 is TGTGCCAGCAGCTTTCTGGGTGAGCAGTACTTC.

This sequence joins TRBV7-9 and TRBJ2-5, with TRBD1 identical over 8 bases. In germline, CDR1 is SEHNR, CDR2 FQNEAQ (reference sequence). The CDR3 covers 13 residues. The trim removed 5 bases at V and 5 bases at J, leaving 4 bases unmatched. The CDR3 DNA reads as TGTGCCAGCAGCCCGGACAGGGCGGAGACCCAGTACTTC. It translates to CASSPDRAETQYF. Full variable domain (missing parts from reference TRBV7-9 and TRBJ2-5): DTGVSQNPRHKITKRGQNVTFRCDPISEHNRLYWYRQTLGQGPEFLTYFQNEAQLEKSRLLSDRFSAERPKGSFSTLEIQRTEQGDSAMYLCASSPDRAETQYFGPGTRLLVL.

CDR3 region: CASSQDFPSFQETQYF. CDR3 sequence (DNA): TGCGCCAGCAGCCAAGATTTTCCTAGCTTCCAAGAGACCCAGTACTTC. The gene calls are TRBV4-1 and TRBJ2-5; a weak D match, TRBD2 (5 bases). There are 16 residues in the CDR3. V lost 0 bases, J lost 1 base, and 12 bases lay in between. The V gene's germline CDR1 is MGHRA and CDR2 YSYEKL.

The rearrangement uses TRBV19 and TRBJ1-4; D not resolved. The CDR3 spans 16 residues. CDR1 and CDR2 (germline): LNHDA, SQIVND (reference sequence). The germline V and J ends were trimmed by 6 bases and 0 bases, with 14 bases remaining between them. The CDR3 region is CASSRPYGATNEKLFF. The CDR3 coding sequence is TGTGCCAGTAGCCGCCCATACGGGGCAACTAATGAAAAACTGTTTTTT.

This rearrangement joins TRBV9 to TRBJ2-2, with 11 bases matching TRBD1. CDR1 and CDR2 (germline): SGDLS, YYNGEE. Germline trimming cut 4 bases from V and 7 bases from J; bases unmatched to any gene: 6. The CDR3 is 15 residues long. CDR3: CASSITGTGGGELFF. CDR3 DNA sequence: TGTGCCAGCAGCATCACCGGGACAGGGGGCGGGGAGCTGTTTTTT. Filled out from reference TRBV9 and TRBJ2-2, the complete variable domain reads DSGVTQTPKHLITATGQRVTLRCSPRSGDLSVYWYQQSLDQGLQFLIQYYNGEERAKGNILERFSAQQFPDLHSELNLSSLELGDSALYFCASSITGTGGGELFFGEGSRLTVL.

The chain has TRBV7-9 and TRBJ1-1, with D hard to call. This CDR3 has 12 amino acids. Germline CDR1 reads SEHNR; CDR2 reads FQNEAQ (reference sequence). Between the trimmed V and J ends, which lost 6 bases and 2 bases, there was a span of 7 bases. The CDR3: CASSTANTEAFF. The CDR3 DNA follows: TGTGCCAGCAGTACCGCCAACACTGAAGCTTTCTTT.

Written as DNA, the CDR3 is TGTGCCAGCAGCTTAAAGGGTCCGGTTCTAAGCTCCTACAATGAGCAGTTCTTC. It codes for CASSLKGPVLSSYNEQFF. The chain joins TRBV7-3 to TRBJ2-1; D is unclear. CDR3 length: 18 residues. V shed 1 base and J shed 0 bases, with 16 bases lying between them. Germline V CDR1 and CDR2: SGHTA, FQGTGA.

The chain links TRBV11-3 to TRBJ2-3; D is tentatively TRBD1 or TRBD2 (6 bases each). CDR3 length equals 18 residues. Per germline, CDR1 SGHNT and CDR2 YENEEA. V was shortened by 1 base and J by 4 bases, with 21 bases between the two germline ends. The chain's CDR3 is CASSLGYNPWGAPDTQYF. CDR3 coding DNA: TGTGCCAGCAGCTTAGGATACAATCCGTGGGGGGCCCCAGATACGCAGTATTTT.

This chain uses TRBV18 with TRBJ2-5; perhaps TRBD2 as D (6 bases). V was trimmed by 2 bases and J by 5 bases, leaving 21 bases between them. Germline loops: CDR1 KGHSH, CDR2 LQKENI. There are 17 residues in the CDR3. The CDR3 DNA reads TGTGCCAGCTCACCATGGCAGGCTTCATTGGAGGGGGAGACCCAGTACTTC. Protein sequence: CASSPWQASLEGETQYF.

The chain combines TRBV5-6 with TRBJ1-5; a possible D gene is TRBD1 (5 bases). Trimming pared 1 base from V and 6 bases from J, leaving 14 bases between. The CDR3 is 15 residues long. Germline-derived CDR1 and CDR2 are SGHDT and YYEEEE. The DNA of the CDR3 is TGTGCCAGCAGCTTGACAGGACGGGTGGGTCAGCCCCAGCATTTT. Translated, it gives CASSLTGRVGQPQHF.

The chain recombines TRBV7-9 with TRBJ2-7; no definite D call. Between the trimmed V and J ends, which lost 4 bases and 2 bases, there was a span of 18 bases. The germline gives CDR1 SEHNR, CDR2 FQNEAQ (reference sequence). The CDR3 runs 16 residues. CDR3 protein: CASSSWTLKGTYEQYF. As DNA, the CDR3 is TGTGCCAGCAGCTCATGGACGCTAAAAGGGACCTACGAGCAGTACTTC.

The chain joins TRBV9 to TRBJ2-5; D gene ambiguous. The CDR3 runs to 14 residues. The germline CDR1 and CDR2 sequences are SGDLS and YYNGEE. Trimming pared 1 base from V and 3 bases from J, leaving 10 bases between. The CDR3 protein is CASSVTPLEETQYF. CDR3 bases: TGTGCCAGCAGCGTAACTCCCCTCGAAGAGACCCAGTACTTC.

The rearrangement links TRBV10-1 to TRBJ2-2, with D unresolved. Germline V gives CDR1 WNHNN, CDR2 SYGVQD (reference sequence). V was clipped by 2 bases and J by 2 bases, with 0 bases between them. The CDR3 contains 12 residues. CDR3 protein: CASSENTGELFF. For the CDR3, the DNA is TGCGCCAGCAGTGAGAACACCGGGGAGCTGTTTTTT.

V usage is TRBV14 and J usage is TRBJ2-7, with D tentatively TRBD1 (6 bases). V was shortened by 6 bases and J by 2 bases, with 17 bases between the two germline ends. The CDR3 has 15 amino acids. Germline-derived CDR1 and CDR2 are SGHDN and FVKESK. CDR3 sequence: CASSPGGAGAYEQYF. In DNA, the CDR3 is TGTGCCAGCAGTCCTGGGGGCGCTGGGGCCTACGAGCAGTACTTC.

The chain joins TRBV9 to TRBJ2-3, with D perhaps matching TRBD1 (6 bases). Germline V lookup: CDR1 SGDLS, CDR2 YYNGEE. The CDR3 spans 14 residues. V lost 3 bases to trimming and J lost 4 bases, with 12 bases between them. CDR3 DNA sequence: TGTGCCAGCAGCGAACAGGGTTCCTCAGATACGCAGTATTTT. It codes for CASSEQGSSDTQYF.

V and J are TRBV2 and TRBJ1-5, with 8 bases matching TRBD1. The germline gives CDR1 SNHLY, CDR2 FYNNEI. With V trimmed by 8 bases and J by 2 bases, 2 bases remained unmatched. The CDR3 has 13 amino acids. CDR3 sequence reads: CASQDRGNQPQHF. The CDR3 nucleotides read TGTGCCAGCCAGGACAGGGGCAATCAGCCCCAGCATTTT.

Here the CDR3 reads CASSFPPLVEKLFF. The CDR3 coding sequence is TGTGCCAGCAGCTTCCCACCCCTTGTTGAAAAACTGTTTTTT. This chain joins TRBV7-3 and TRBJ1-4; D remains ambiguous. Germline CDR1 SGHTA, CDR2 FQGTGA. The V end was cut by 3 bases, the J end by 7 bases, with 12 bases between. This CDR3 is built from 14 residues.

V is TRBV6-6 and J is TRBJ2-2, with D perhaps assigned TRBD1 or TRBD2 (5 bases each). The CDR3 length is 16 residues. The V gene lost 5 bases and the J gene lost 1 base, with 14 bases spanning the gap. Germline V CDR1 and CDR2: MNHNY, SVGAGI (reference sequence). The CDR3 loop reads CASSPQGEWNTGELFF. As DNA, the CDR3 is TGTGCCAGCAGTCCCCAGGGAGAATGGAACACCGGGGAGCTGTTTTTT.

V and J are TRBV19 and TRBJ1-2; possible D gene TRBD1, 5 bases. Germline CDR1 is LNHDA and CDR2 is SQIVND (reference sequence). The CDR3 is 13 amino acids. Trimming shortened V by 6 bases and J by 3 bases, and 11 bases separated the two germline ends. The CDR3 region is CASSLGLDYGYTF. For the CDR3, the DNA is TGTGCCAGTAGCCTGGGACTTGACTATGGCTACACCTTC.

This chain connects TRBV13 to TRBJ2-7, with TRBD2 identical over 12 bases. Germline V lookup: CDR1 PRHDT, CDR2 FYEKMQ (reference sequence). The length of the CDR3 is 15 residues. V was pared by 5 bases and J by 3 bases, with 5 bases of the junction left unmatched. The chain's CDR3 is CASSPTSGGSYEQYF. The CDR3 region has the DNA TGTGCCAGCAGCCCTACTAGCGGGGGGAGCTACGAGCAGTACTTC.

This clone has a single count. V and J are TRBV5-6 and TRBJ2-3, with D possibly being TRBD2 (6 bases). Germline-derived CDR1 and CDR2 are SGHDT and YYEEEE. The CDR3 has 18 amino acids. Trimming removed 3 bases from V and 0 bases from J, with 20 bases in between. The CDR3 nucleotides read TGTGCCAGCAGCTCGGTGGGGGGTCGGGGACTTAGCACAGATACGCAGTATTTT. Translation: CASSSVGGRGLSTDTQYF.